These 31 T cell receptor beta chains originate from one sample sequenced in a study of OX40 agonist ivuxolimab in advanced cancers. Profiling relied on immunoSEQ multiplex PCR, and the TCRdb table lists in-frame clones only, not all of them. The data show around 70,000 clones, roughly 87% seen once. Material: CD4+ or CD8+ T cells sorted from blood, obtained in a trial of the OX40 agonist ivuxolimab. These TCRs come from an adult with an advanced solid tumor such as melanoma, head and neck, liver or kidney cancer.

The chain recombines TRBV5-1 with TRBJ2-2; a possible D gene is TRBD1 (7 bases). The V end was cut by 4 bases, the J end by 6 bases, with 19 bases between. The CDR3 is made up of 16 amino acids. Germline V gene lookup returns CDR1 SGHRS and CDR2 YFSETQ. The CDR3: CASSTNPTGEAGELFF. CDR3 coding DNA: TGCGCCAGCAGCACCAACCCCACAGGGGAGGCCGGGGAGCTGTTTTTT.

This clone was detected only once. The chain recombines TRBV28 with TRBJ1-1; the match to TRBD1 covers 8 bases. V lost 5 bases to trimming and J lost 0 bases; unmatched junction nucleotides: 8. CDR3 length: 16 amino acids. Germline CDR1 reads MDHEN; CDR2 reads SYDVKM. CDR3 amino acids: CASSPLTGEMNTEAFF. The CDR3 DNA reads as TGTGCCAGCAGTCCCTTGACAGGGGAAATGAACACTGAAGCTTTCTTT.

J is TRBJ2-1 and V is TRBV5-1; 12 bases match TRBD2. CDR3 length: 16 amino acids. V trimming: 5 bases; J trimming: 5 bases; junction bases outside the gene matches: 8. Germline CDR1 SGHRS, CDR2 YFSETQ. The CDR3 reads CASSFVTSGSDNEQFF. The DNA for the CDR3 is TGCGCCAGCAGTTTCGTGACTAGCGGGAGTGACAATGAGCAGTTCTTC.

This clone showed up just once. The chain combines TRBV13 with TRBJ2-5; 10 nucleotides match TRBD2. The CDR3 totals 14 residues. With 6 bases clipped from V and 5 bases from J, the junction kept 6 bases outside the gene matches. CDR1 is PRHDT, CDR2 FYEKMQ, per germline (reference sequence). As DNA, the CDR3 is TGTGCCAGCAGACAGCGGGGGGGCGCTGAGACCCAGTACTTC. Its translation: CASRQRGGAETQYF.

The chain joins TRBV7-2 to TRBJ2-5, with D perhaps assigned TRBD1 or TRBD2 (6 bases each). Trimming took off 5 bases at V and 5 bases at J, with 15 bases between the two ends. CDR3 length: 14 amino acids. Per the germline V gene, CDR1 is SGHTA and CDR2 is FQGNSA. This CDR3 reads CASSNPRGAETQYF. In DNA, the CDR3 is TGTGCCAGCAGCAATCCAAGGGGGGCCGAGACCCAGTACTTC.

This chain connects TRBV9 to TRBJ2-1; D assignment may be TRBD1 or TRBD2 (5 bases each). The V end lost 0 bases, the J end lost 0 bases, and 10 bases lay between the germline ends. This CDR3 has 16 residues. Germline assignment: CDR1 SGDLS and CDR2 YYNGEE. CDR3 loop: CASSVAPGPSYNEQFF. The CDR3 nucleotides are TGTGCCAGCAGCGTAGCTCCGGGACCCTCCTACAATGAGCAGTTCTTC.

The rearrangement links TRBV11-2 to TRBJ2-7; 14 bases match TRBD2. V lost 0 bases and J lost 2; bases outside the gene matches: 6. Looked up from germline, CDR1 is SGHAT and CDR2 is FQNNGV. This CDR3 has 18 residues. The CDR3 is CASSLERGLAGVAYEQYF. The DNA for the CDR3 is TGTGCCAGCAGCTTAGAAAGGGGACTAGCGGGAGTGGCCTACGAGCAGTACTTC.

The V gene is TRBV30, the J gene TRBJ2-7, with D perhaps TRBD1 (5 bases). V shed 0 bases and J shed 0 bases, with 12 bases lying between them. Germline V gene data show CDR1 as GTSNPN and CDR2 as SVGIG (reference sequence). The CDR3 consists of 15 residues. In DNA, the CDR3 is TGTGCCTGGAGTGTAGACAGCCATCTCTCCTACGAGCAGTACTTC. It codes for CAWSVDSHLSYEQYF.

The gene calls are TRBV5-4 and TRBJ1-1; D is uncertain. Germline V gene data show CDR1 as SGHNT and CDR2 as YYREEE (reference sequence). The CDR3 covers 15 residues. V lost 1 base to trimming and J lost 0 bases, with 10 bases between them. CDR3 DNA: TGTGCCAGCAGCTTGTTTTCCGGGGTGAACACTGAAGCTTTCTTT. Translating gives CASSLFSGVNTEAFF.

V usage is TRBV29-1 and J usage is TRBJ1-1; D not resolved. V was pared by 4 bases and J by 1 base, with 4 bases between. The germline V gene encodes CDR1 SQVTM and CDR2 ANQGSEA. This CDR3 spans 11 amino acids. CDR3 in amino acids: CSVVWNTEAFF. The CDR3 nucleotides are TGCAGCGTTGTGTGGAACACTGAAGCTTTCTTT.

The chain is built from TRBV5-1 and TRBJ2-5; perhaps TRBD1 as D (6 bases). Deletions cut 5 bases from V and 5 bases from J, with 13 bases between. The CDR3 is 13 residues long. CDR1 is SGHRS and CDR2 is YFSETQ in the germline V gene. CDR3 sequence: CASSRDNEETQYF. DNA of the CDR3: TGCGCCAGCAGTAGGGACAATGAGGAGACCCAGTACTTC. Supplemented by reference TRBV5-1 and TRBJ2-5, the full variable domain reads KAGVTQTPRYLIKTRGQQVTLSCSPISGHRSVSWYQQTPGQGLQFLFEYFSETQRNKGNFPGRFSGRQFSNSRSEMNVSTLELGDSALYLCASSRDNEETQYFGPGTRLLVL.

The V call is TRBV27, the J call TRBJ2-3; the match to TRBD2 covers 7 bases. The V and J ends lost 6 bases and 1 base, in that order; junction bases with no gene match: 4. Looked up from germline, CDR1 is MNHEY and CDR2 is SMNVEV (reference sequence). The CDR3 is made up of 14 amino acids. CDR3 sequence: CASRALAGTDTQYF. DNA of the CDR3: TGTGCCAGCAGAGCCCTAGCGGGCACAGATACGCAGTATTTT.

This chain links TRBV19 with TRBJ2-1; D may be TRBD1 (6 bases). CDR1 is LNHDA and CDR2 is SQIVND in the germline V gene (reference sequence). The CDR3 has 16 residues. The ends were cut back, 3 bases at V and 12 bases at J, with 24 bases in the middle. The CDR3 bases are TGTGCCAGTAGTATCCTAGTCCCCGGGACACCCTTACCGCAGTTCTTC. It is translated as CASSILVPGTPLPQFF.

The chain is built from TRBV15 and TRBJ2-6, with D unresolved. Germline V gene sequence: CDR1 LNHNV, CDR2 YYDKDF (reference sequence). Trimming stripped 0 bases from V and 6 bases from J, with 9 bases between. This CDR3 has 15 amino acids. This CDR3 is CATSRESSKANVLTF. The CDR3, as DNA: TGTGCCACCAGCAGAGAGTCGAGTAAGGCCAACGTCCTGACTTTC. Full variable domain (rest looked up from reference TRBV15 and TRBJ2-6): DAMVIQNPRYQVTQFGKPVTLSCSQTLNHNVMYWYQQKSSQAPKLLFHYYDKDFNNEADTPDNFQSRRPNTSFCFLDIRSPGLGDTAMYLCATSRESSKANVLTFGAGSRLTVL.

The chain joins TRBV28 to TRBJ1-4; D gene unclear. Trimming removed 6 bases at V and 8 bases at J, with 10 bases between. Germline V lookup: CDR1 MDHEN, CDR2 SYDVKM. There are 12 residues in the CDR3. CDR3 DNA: TGTGCCAGCAGCTGGATCAGGGAAAAACTGTTTTTT. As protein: CASSWIREKLFF.

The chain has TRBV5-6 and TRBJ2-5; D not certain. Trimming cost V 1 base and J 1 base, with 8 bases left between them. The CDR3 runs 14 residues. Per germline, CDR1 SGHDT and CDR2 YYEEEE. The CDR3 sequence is CASSLSRGQETQYF. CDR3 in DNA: TGTGCCAGCAGCTTGTCTCGCGGCCAAGAGACCCAGTACTTC.

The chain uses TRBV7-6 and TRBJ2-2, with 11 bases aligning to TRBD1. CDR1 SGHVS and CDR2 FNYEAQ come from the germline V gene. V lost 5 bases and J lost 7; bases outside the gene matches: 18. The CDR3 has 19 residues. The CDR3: CASSLAVGQGALRGGELFF. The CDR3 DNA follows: TGTGCCAGCAGCCTCGCAGTCGGACAGGGGGCGTTGCGTGGCGGGGAGCTGTTTTTT.

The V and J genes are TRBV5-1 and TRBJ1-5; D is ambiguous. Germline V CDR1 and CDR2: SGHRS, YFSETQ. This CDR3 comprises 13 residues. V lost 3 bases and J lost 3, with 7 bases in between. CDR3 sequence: CASSSNINQPQHF. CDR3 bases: TGCGCCAGCAGCTCGAATATCAATCAGCCCCAGCATTTT.

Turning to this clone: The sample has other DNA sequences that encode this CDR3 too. The CDR3 nucleotides are TGCGCCAGCAGCTTGGACAGAATGAACACTGAAGCTTTCTTT. As protein: CASSLDRMNTEAFF. The chain uses TRBV5-1 and TRBJ1-1, with D unresolved. Germline-derived CDR1 and CDR2 are SGHRS and YFSETQ. V shed 0 bases and J shed 0 bases, with 6 bases lying between them. The CDR3 runs to 14 residues.

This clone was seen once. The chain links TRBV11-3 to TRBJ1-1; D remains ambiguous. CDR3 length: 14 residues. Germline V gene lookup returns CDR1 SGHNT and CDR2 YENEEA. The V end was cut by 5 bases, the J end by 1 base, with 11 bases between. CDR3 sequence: CASSPGAANTEAFF. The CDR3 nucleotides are TGTGCCAGCAGCCCGGGAGCGGCGAACACTGAAGCTTTCTTT.

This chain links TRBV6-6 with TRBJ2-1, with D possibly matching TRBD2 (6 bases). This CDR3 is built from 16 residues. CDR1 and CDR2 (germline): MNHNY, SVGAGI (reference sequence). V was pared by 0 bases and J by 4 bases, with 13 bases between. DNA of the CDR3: TGTGCCAGCAGTTACTCGACGGGGGTTGGGTACAATGAGCAGTTCTTC. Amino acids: CASSYSTGVGYNEQFF.

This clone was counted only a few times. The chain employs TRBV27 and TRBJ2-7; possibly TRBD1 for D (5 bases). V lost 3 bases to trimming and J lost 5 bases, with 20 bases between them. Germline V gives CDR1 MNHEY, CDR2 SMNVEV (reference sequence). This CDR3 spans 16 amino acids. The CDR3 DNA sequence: TGTGCCAGCAGTTTGGATCAGGGTAGAAGATTGAACGAGCAGTACTTC. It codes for CASSLDQGRRLNEQYF.

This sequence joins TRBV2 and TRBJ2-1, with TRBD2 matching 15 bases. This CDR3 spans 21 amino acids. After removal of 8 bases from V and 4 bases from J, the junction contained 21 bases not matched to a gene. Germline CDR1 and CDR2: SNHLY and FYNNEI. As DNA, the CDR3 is TGTGCCAGCCAAGGACTAGCGGGAGGGCCCTCCCTGGGGACGTTATACAATGAGCAGTTCTTC. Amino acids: CASQGLAGGPSLGTLYNEQFF.

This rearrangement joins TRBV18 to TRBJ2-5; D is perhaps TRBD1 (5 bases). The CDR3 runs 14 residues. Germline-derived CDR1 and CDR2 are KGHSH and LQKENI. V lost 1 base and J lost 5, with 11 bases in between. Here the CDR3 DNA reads TGTGCCAGCTCACCACGGACATCCAGGGAGACCCAGTACTTC. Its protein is CASSPRTSRETQYF.

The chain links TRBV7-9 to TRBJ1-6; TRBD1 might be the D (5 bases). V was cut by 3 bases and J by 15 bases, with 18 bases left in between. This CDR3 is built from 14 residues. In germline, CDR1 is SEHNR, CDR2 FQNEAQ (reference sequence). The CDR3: CASSLGAGRNILHF. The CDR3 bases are TGTGCCAGCAGCTTGGGTGCAGGGCGTAATATCCTCCACTTT.

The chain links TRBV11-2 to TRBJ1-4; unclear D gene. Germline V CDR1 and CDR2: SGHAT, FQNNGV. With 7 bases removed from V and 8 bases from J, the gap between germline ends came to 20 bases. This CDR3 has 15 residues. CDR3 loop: CASTPRVQLGEKLFF. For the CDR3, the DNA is TGTGCCAGCACCCCTAGAGTCCAGCTTGGAGAAAAACTGTTTTTT.

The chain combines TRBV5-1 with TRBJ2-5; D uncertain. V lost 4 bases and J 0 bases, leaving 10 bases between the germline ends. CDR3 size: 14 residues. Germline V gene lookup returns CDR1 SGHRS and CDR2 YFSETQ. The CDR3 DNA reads TGCGCCAGCAGCGGCGGACCAAACCAAGAGACCCAGTACTTC. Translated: CASSGGPNQETQYF.

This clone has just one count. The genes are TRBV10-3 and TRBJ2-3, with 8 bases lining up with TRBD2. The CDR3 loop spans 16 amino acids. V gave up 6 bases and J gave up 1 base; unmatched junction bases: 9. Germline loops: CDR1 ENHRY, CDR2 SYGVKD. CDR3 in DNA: TGTGCCATCAGGGACCCAGCGGGAGTAGGCACAGATACGCAGTATTTT. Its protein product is CAIRDPAGVGTDTQYF.

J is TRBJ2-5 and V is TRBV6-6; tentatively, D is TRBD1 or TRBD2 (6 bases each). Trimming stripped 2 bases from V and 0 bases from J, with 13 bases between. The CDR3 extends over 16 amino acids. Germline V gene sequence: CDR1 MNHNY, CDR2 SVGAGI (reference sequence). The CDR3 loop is CASSYPGGTNQETQYF. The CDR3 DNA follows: TGTGCCAGCAGTTACCCGGGCGGGACAAACCAAGAGACCCAGTACTTC.

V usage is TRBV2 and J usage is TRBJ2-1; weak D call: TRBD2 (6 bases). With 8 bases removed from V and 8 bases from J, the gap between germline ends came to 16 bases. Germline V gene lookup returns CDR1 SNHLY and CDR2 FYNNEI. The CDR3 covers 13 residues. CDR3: CASRKAGRDEQFF. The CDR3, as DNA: TGTGCCAGCCGAAAGGCGGGACGCGATGAGCAGTTCTTC.

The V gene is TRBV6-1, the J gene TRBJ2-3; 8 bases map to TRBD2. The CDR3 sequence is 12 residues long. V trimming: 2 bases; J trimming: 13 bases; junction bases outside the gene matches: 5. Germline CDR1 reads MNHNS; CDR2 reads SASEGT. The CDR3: CASSEPPAGEYF. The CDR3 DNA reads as TGTGCCAGCAGTGAACCTCCAGCGGGGGAGTATTTT.